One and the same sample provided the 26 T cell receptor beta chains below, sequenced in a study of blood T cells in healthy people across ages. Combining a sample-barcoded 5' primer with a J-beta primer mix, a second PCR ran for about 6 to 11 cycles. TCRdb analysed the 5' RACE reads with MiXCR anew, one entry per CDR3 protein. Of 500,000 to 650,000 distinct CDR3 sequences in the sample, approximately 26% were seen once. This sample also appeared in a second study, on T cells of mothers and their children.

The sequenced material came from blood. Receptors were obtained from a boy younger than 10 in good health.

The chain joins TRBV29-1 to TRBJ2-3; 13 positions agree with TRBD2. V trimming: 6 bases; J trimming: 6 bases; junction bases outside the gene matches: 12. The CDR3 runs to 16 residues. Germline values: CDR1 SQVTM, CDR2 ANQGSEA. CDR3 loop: CSVKGLAGAPRDTQYF. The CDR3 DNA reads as TGCAGCGTCAAAGGACTAGCGGGGGCCCCGAGGGATACGCAGTATTTT.

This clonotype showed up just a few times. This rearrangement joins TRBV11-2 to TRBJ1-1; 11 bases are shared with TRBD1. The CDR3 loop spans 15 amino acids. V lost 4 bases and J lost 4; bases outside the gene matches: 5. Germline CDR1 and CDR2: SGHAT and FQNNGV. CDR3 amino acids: CASSSSGTGGTEAFF. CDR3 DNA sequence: TGTGCCAGCAGCTCCTCCGGGACAGGGGGCACTGAAGCTTTCTTT.

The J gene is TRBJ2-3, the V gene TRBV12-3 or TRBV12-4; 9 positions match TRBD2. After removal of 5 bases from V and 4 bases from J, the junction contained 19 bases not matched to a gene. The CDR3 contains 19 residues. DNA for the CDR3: TGTGCCAGCAGTACCGGGGTAGCGGGAGTGGGGGGAAGCGCAGATACGCAGTATTTT. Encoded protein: CASSTGVAGVGGSADTQYF.

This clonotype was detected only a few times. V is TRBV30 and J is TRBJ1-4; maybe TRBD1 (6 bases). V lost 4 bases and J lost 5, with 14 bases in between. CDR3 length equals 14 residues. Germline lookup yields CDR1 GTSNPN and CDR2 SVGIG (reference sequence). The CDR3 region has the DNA TGTGCCTGGAAGCTTCTAGGGGGAAATGAAAAACTGTTTTTT. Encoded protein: CAWKLLGGNEKLFF. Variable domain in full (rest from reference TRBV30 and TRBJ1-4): SQTIHQWPATLVQPVGSPLSLECTVEGTSNPNLYWYRQAAGRGLQLLFYSVGIGQISSEVPQNLSASRPQDRQFILSSKKLLLSDSGFYLCAWKLLGGNEKLFFGSGTQLSVL.

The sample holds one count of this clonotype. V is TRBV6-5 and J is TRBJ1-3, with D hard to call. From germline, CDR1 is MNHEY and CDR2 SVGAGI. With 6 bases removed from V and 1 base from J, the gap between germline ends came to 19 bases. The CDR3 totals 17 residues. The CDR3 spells CASSRLQGTASGNTIYF. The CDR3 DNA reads TGTGCCAGCAGCAGACTTCAAGGTACAGCATCTGGAAACACCATATATTTT.

This CDR3 is CASSLDRRGGGYTF. The DNA for the CDR3 is TGTGCCAGCAGCTTAGATCGAAGGGGTGGTGGCTACACCTTC. The V gene is TRBV11-2, the J gene TRBJ1-2; D perhaps matches TRBD1 (5 bases). Germline V gene lookup returns CDR1 SGHAT and CDR2 FQNNGV. There are 14 residues in the CDR3. V lost 0 bases and J lost 7, with 12 bases in between.

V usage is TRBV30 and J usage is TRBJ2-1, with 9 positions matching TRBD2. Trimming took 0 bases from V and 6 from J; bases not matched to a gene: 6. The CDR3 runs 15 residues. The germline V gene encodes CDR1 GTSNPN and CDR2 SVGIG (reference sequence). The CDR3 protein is CAWSVGLAGPNEQFF. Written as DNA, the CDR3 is TGTGCCTGGAGTGTAGGGCTAGCGGGGCCCAATGAGCAGTTCTTC.

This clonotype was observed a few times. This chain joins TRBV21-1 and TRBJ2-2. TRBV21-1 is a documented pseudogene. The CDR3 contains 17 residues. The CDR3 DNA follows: TGTGCCAGCAGCAGCTCCTCCGGGACCACGAACACCGGGGAGCTGTTTTTT. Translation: CASSSSSGTTNTGELFF.

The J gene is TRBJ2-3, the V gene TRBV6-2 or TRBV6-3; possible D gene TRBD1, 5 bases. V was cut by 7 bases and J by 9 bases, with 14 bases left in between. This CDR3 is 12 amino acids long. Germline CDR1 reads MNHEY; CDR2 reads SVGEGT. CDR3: CASNPRVGTQYF. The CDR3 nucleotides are TGTGCCAGCAACCCCAGGGTTGGCACGCAGTATTTT.

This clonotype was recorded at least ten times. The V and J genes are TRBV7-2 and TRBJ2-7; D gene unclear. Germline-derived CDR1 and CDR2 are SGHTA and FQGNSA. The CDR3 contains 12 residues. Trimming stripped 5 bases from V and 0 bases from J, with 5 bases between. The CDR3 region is CASSRASYEQYF. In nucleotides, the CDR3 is TGTGCCAGCAGCCGGGCCTCCTACGAGCAGTACTTC.

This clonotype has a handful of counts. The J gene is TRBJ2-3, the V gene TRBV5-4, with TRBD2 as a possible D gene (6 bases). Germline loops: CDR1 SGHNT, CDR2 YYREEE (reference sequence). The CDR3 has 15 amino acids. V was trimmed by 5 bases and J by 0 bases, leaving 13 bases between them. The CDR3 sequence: CASRNIAASTDTQYF. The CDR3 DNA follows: TGTGCCAGCAGAAACATAGCGGCTAGCACAGATACGCAGTATTTT.

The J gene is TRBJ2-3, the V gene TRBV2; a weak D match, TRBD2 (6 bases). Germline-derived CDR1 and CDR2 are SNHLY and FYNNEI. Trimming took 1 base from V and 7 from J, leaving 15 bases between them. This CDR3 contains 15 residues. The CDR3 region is CASSEDREVPHTQYF. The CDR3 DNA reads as TGTGCCAGCAGTGAAGATAGGGAGGTTCCCCATACGCAGTATTTT.

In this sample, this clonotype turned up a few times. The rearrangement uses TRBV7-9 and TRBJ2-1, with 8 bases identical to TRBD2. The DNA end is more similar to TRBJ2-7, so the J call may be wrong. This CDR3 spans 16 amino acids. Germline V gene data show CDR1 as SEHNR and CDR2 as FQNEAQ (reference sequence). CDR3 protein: CASSLDGRGATYEQYF. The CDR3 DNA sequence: TGTGCCAGCAGCTTAGACGGGCGGGGGGCCACCTACGAGCAGTACTTC.

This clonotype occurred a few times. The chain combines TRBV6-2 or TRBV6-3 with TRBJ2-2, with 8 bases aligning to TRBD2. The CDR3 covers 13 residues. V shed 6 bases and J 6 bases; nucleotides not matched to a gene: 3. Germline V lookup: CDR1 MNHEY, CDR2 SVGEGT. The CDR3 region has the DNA TGTGCCAGCAGAGACGGGAGGGCCGGGGAGCTGTTTTTT. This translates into CASRDGRAGELFF.

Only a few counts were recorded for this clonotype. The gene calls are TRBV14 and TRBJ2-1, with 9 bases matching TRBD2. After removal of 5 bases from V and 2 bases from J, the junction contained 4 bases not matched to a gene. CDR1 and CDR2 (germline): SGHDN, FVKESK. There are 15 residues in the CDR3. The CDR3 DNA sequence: TGTGCCAGCAGCGGGATAGCGGGAGCCTACAATGAGCAGTTCTTC. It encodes CASSGIAGAYNEQFF.

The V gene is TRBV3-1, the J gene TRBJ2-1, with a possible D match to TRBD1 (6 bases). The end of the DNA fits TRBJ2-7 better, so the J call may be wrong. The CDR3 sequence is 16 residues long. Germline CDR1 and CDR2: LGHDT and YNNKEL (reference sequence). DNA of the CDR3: TGTGCCAGCAGCCAGGACCAGGGGAGCAGATTGGCCGAGCAGTACTTC. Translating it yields CASSQDQGSRLAEQYF.

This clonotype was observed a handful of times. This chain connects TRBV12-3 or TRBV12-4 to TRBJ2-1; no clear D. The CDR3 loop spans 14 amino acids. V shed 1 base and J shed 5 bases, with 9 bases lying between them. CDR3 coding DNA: TGTGCCAGCAGTTTAGGATTAGGACACAATGAGCAGTTCTTC. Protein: CASSLGLGHNEQFF.

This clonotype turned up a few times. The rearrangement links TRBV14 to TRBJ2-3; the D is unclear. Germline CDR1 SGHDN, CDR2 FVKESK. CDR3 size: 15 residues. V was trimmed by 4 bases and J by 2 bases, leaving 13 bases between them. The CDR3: CASSPFIGATDTQYF. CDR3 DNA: TGTGCCAGCAGCCCCTTTATTGGCGCCACAGATACGCAGTATTTT.

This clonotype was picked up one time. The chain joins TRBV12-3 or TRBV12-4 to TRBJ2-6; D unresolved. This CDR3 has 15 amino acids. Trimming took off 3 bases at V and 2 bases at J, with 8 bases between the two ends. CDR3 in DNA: TGTGCCAGCAGTTTTACTTCTCCTGGGGCCAACGTCCTGACTTTC. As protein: CASSFTSPGANVLTF.

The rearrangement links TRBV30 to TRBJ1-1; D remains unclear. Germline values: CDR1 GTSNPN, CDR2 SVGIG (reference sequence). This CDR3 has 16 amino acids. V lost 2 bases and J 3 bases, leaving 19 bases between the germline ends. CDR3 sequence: CAWSMLSGRPDTEAFF. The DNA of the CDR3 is TGTGCCTGGAGTATGTTGTCCGGACGCCCGGACACTGAAGCTTTCTTT.

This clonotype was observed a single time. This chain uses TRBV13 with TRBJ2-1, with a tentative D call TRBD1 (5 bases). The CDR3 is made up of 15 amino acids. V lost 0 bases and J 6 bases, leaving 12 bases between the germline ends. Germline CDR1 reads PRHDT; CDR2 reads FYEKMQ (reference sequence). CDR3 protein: CASSLGRKGVNEQFF. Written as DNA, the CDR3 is TGTGCCAGCAGCTTAGGTCGGAAAGGGGTCAATGAGCAGTTCTTC.

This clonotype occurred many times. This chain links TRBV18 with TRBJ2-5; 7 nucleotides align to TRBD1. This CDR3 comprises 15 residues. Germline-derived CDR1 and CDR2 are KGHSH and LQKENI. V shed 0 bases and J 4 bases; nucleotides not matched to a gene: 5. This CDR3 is CASSPPSAGGETQYF. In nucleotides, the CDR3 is TGTGCCAGCTCACCACCGTCCGCAGGGGGAGAGACCCAGTACTTC.

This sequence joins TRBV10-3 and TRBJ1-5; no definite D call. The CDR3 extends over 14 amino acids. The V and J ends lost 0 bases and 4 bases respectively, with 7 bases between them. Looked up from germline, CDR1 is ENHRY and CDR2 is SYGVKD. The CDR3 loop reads CAISESRGNQPQHF. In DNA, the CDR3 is TGTGCCATCAGTGAGTCACGAGGGAATCAGCCCCAGCATTTT.

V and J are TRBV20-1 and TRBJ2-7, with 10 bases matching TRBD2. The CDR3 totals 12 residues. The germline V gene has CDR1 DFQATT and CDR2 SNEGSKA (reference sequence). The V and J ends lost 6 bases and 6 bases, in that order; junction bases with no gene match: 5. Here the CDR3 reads CSASSGRIEQYF. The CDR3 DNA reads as TGCAGTGCCAGTAGCGGGAGGATCGAGCAGTACTTC.

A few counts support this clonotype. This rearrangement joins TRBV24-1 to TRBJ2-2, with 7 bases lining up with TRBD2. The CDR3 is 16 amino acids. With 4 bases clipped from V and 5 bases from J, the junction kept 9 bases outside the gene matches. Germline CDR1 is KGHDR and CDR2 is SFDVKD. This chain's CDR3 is CATSDTSGGGTGELFF. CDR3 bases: TGTGCCACCAGTGACACCTCTGGGGGGGGGACCGGGGAGCTGTTTTTT.

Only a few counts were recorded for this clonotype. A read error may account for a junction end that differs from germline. CDR3 coding DNA: TGTGCCAGCAGCGCCGTACTGGCGGTTAGCACAGATACGCGGTATTTT. It yields the protein CASSAVLAVSTDTRYF. The rearrangement uses TRBV5-5 and TRBJ2-3; no reliable D call. The germline V gene encodes CDR1 SGHKS and CDR2 YYEKEE (reference sequence). The CDR3 spans 16 residues.